This T cell receptor (beta chain) was observed in a study of blood T cell repertoires in COVID-19. Looking at the study overall: Samples representing acute and convalescent COVID-19 were sourced from the United States, Italy and Spain.

Generated by immunoSEQ multiplex PCR, the TCRdb table keeps only in-frame clones and is missing some. The table has over 40,000 clones, roughly 90% seen once; the top ten hold 9.5% to 15%. V was cut by 1 base and J by 5 bases, with 10 bases left in between. Germline V gene sequence: CDR1 SGHNT, CDR2 YENEEA. The CDR3 loop spans 14 amino acids. V is TRBV11-3 and J is TRBJ2-3; a weak D match, TRBD2 (5 bases). The specimen sequenced was peripheral blood. The receptor's source is a human donor in a cohort sampled during active COVID-19. CDR3 nucleotide sequence: TGTGCCAGCAGCTTAGGTCGGGGTGTAGATACGCAGTATTTT. Its protein product is CASSLGRGVDTQYF. Full variable domain (outside the CDR3, taken from reference TRBV11-3 and TRBJ2-3): EAGVVQSPRYKIIEKKQPVAFWCNPISGHNTLYWYLQNLGQGPELLIRYENEEAVDDSQLPKDRFSAERLKGVDSTLKIQPAELGDSAVYLCASSLGRGVDTQYFGPGTRLTVL.